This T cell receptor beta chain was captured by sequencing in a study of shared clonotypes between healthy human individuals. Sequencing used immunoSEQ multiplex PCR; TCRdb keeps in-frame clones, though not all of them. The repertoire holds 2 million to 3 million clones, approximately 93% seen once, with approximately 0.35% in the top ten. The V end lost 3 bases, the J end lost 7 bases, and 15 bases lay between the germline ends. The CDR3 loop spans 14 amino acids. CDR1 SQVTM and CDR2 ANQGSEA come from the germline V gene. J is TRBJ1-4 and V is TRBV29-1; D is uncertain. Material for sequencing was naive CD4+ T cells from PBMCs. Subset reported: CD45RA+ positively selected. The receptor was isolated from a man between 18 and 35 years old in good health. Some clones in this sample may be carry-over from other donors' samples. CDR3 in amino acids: CSVDDPWEGEKLFF. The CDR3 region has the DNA TGCAGCGTTGACGACCCTTGGGAGGGTGAAAAACTGTTTTTT.